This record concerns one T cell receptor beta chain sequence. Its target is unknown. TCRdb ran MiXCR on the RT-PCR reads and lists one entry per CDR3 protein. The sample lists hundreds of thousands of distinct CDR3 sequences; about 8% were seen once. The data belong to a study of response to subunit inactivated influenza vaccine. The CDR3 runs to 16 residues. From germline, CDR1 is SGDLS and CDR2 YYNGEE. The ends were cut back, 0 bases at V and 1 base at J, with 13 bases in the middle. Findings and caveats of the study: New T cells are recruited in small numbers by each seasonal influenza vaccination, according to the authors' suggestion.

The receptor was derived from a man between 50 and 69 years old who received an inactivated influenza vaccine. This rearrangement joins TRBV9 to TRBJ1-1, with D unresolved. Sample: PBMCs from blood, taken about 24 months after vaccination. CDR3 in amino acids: CASSVGPGPKNTEAFF. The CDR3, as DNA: TGTGCCAGCAGCGTAGGACCAGGACCGAAGAACACTGAAGCTTTCTTT. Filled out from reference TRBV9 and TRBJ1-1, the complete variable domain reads DSGVTQTPKHLITATGQRVTLRCSPRSGDLSVYWYQQSLDQGLQFLIQYYNGEERAKGNILERFSAQQFPDLHSELNLSSLELGDSALYFCASSVGPGPKNTEAFFGQGTRLTVV.